Included here is one T cell receptor (beta chain) sequence, with context. The target antigen is unknown. Nominal health characterized the donors when sampled, though unrecorded immune exposures were likely. The record originates from a study of cytomegalovirus exposure and HLA in healthy donors. Study-level points and caveats: What a later analysis reportedly showed was that an Asian-associated ancestry cluster had fewer N-insertions than the roughly 700-donor mean. Per a prior analysis, the majority of TCR beta V segments were productive roughly 90% or roughly 30% of the time. Immune exposure data for these donors was limited to CMV serostatus.

Researchers ran the PCR with 60 Vbeta and 13 Jbeta primers. Assay: immunoSEQ multiplex PCR; the TCRdb copy retains only in-frame clones and omits some. Of a few hundred thousand clones in the sample, roughly 80% are singletons; the top ten hold 0.2% to 0.25%. This CDR3 has 20 amino acids. In germline, CDR1 is SGHRS, CDR2 YFSETQ. The trim removed 4 bases at V and 4 bases at J, leaving 22 bases unmatched. The specimen sequenced was PBMCs. The J gene is TRBJ1-1, the V gene TRBV5-1; 10 nucleotides match TRBD1. The clonotype comes from a girl aged 2 to 9 in good health and CMV-seronegative. As DNA, the CDR3 is TGCGCCAGCAGCCCACTGCATTCGACAGGGGGCGTAAGAGGCGGCACTGAAGCTTTCTTT. Amino acid sequence: CASSPLHSTGGVRGGTEAFF.